These 6 T cell receptor beta chains originate from one sample sequenced in a study of long-term antiretroviral therapy in people with HIV. It was version v3.0 of the immunoSEQ assay that was run at survey level. Repertoires were generated with immunoSEQ multiplex PCR, while TCRdb's copy carries only in-frame clones and drops some. The sample includes tens of thousands of clones, approximately 84% of them seen just once. Here the sequenced sample was unsorted PBMCs, taken roughly 2.9 years before starting antiretroviral therapy. The receptors here all came from a woman aged 25-40 years with HIV.

The chain employs TRBV4-1 and TRBJ2-6; 10 bases agree with TRBD1. This CDR3 is 20 amino acids long. Germline V gives CDR1 MGHRA, CDR2 YSYEKL. The ends lost 0 bases at V and 2 bases at J; junction bases unmatched: 10. This CDR3 reads CASSQDVPRQGATGANVLTF. As DNA, the CDR3 is TGCGCCAGCAGCCAAGACGTTCCGAGACAGGGGGCGACTGGGGCCAACGTCCTGACTTTC.

The gene calls are TRBV10-3 and TRBJ1-1; D not resolved. The CDR3 length is 12 residues. Germline CDR1 ENHRY, CDR2 SYGVKD. V lost 5 bases, J lost 6 bases, and 10 bases lay in between. This chain's CDR3 is CAISPGSSEAFF. For the CDR3, the DNA is TGTGCCATCAGTCCGGGAAGTTCTGAAGCTTTCTTT.

The V and J genes are TRBV4-2 and TRBJ2-5; D remains ambiguous. V dropped 2 bases and J dropped 7 bases, with 11 bases sitting between them. The CDR3 sequence is 13 residues long. Germline assignment: CDR1 LGHNA and CDR2 YNFKEQ. CDR3 residues: CASSQILSGTQYF. Here the CDR3 DNA reads TGTGCCAGCAGCCAAATCCTCTCCGGGACCCAGTACTTC.

V usage is TRBV6-5 and J usage is TRBJ2-1; 10 bases fit TRBD2. With 2 bases clipped from V and 1 base from J, the junction kept 2 bases outside the gene matches. Germline-derived CDR1 and CDR2 are MNHEY and SVGAGI. This CDR3 comprises 16 residues. CDR3 sequence reads: CASSYSGGASYNEQFF. The CDR3, as DNA: TGTGCCAGCAGTTACAGCGGGGGGGCATCCTACAATGAGCAGTTCTTC.

V gene TRBV15 combines with J gene TRBJ1-6; D is possibly TRBD1 (5 bases). Germline V gives CDR1 LNHNV, CDR2 YYDKDF (reference sequence). Trimming left V 6 bases short and J 7 bases short, with 13 bases between. This CDR3 is built from 14 residues. The CDR3 is CATRYPGGNSPLHF. The DNA of the CDR3 is TGTGCCACCAGGTATCCCGGGGGAAATTCACCCCTCCACTTT.

The CDR3 bases are TGCGCCAGCAGCCTCTTAGGAGGGAGGACTGAAGCTTTCTTT. Translated, it gives CASSLLGGRTEAFF. The gene calls are TRBV5-1 and TRBJ1-1; D gene uncertain. The V gene lost 4 bases and the J gene lost 5 bases, with 15 bases spanning the gap. The CDR3 length is 14 residues. Germline CDR1 and CDR2: SGHRS and YFSETQ. Variable domain in full (rest from reference TRBV5-1 and TRBJ1-1): KAGVTQTPRYLIKTRGQQVTLSCSPISGHRSVSWYQQTPGQGLQFLFEYFSETQRNKGNFPGRFSGRQFSNSRSEMNVSTLELGDSALYLCASSLLGGRTEAFFGQGTRLTVV.